A single sample gave rise to the 11 T cell receptor beta chains below, sequenced in a study of shared clonotypes between healthy human individuals (TCRdb year 2020). Library preparation was by the immunoSEQ multiplex PCR assay. The clones in this table, taken by TCRdb from immuneACCESS, are in-frame only. Not every clone is retained; where verified, under half of the shortfall comes from an unresolved V gene, and the cause of the rest is unknown. The sample table shows more than 1.2 million clones, and roughly 98.5% are seen once. Clones ranked in the top ten supply around 0.38% of the sample. The sample was naive CD4+ T cells sorted from blood. The cell subset or site label, as the study defines it: CD45RA+ positively selected. These receptors were taken from a man aged 25-45 years in good health.

The rearrangement joins TRBV9 to TRBJ1-5; D is unclear. This CDR3 is 15 amino acids long. Trimming pared 4 bases from V and 1 base from J, leaving 12 bases between. Germline-derived CDR1 and CDR2 are SGDLS and YYNGEE. Here the CDR3 DNA reads TGTGCCAGCAGCCCCACCTCCTTGAGCAATCAGCCCCAGCATTTT. The encoded protein is CASSPTSLSNQPQHF.

The chain joins TRBV28 to TRBJ2-3; unclear D gene. This CDR3 region has 12 residues. Germline-derived CDR1 and CDR2 are MDHEN and SYDVKM. V was trimmed by 4 bases and J by 5 bases, leaving 7 bases between them. CDR3 sequence: CASSSPGDTQYF. CDR3 nucleotides: TGTGCCAGCAGTTCGCCAGGAGATACGCAGTATTTT.

This chain uses TRBV7-9 with TRBJ1-1; the match to TRBD1 covers 9 bases. Trimming removed 4 bases from V and 4 bases from J; junction bases left unmatched: 4. This CDR3 region has 14 residues. CDR1 and CDR2 (germline): SEHNR, FQNEAQ (reference sequence). The CDR3 loop reads CASSSGTGSTEAFF. For the CDR3, the DNA is TGTGCCAGCAGCTCGGGGACAGGGAGCACTGAAGCTTTCTTT. Combining the CDR3 with reference TRBV7-9 and TRBJ1-1 gives the whole variable domain DTGVSQNPRHKITKRGQNVTFRCDPISEHNRLYWYRQTLGQGPEFLTYFQNEAQLEKSRLLSDRFSAERPKGSFSTLEIQRTEQGDSAMYLCASSSGTGSTEAFFGQGTRLTVV.

This chain uses TRBV9 with TRBJ2-1; possibly TRBD2 for D (6 bases). Between the trimmed V and J ends, which lost 0 bases and 5 bases, there was a span of 18 bases. Per the germline V gene, CDR1 is SGDLS and CDR2 is YYNGEE. The CDR3 sequence is 17 residues long. The CDR3 here is CASSVDDVLGLHNEQFF. In DNA form, the CDR3 reads TGTGCCAGCAGCGTAGATGACGTATTGGGACTCCACAATGAGCAGTTCTTC.

This chain joins TRBV19 and TRBJ2-7; TRBD2 agrees at 10 bases. Germline CDR1 LNHDA, CDR2 SQIVND (reference sequence). CDR3 length equals 14 residues. V was clipped by 4 bases and J by 7 bases; unmatched bases: 7. This CDR3 is CASSKLAGPLEQYF. For the CDR3, the DNA is TGTGCCAGTAGTAAACTAGCGGGGCCGTTGGAGCAGTACTTC.

V and J are TRBV28 and TRBJ2-1; no clear D. V was cut by 5 bases and J by 8 bases, with 19 bases left in between. Germline lookup yields CDR1 MDHEN and CDR2 SYDVKM. There are 15 residues in the CDR3. Here the CDR3 reads CASSLPGSTVYEQFF. CDR3 DNA: TGTGCCAGCAGTCTCCCGGGTAGTACAGTCTATGAGCAGTTCTTC.

The chain carries TRBV5-5 and TRBJ2-7; D remains unclear. Trimming took 0 bases from V and 0 from J, leaving 4 bases between them. CDR1 is SGHKS, CDR2 YYEKEE, per germline (reference sequence). This CDR3 is built from 13 residues. CDR3 sequence reads: CASSLAVSYEQYF. CDR3 DNA sequence: TGTGCCAGCAGCTTGGCAGTCTCCTACGAGCAGTACTTC. Full variable domain (outside the CDR3, taken from reference TRBV5-5 and TRBJ2-7): DAGVTQSPTHLIKTRGQQVTLRCSPISGHKSVSWYQQVLGQGPQFIFQYYEKEERGRGNFPDRFSARQFPNYSSELNVNALLLGDSALYLCASSLAVSYEQYFGPGTRLTVT.

This chain joins TRBV15 and TRBJ2-7; D is unresolved. The CDR3 has 13 residues. Trimming cost V 1 base and J 2 bases, with 6 bases left between them. Germline V gene sequence: CDR1 LNHNV, CDR2 YYDKDF (reference sequence). The CDR3 here is CATSRGEAYEQYF. Written as DNA, the CDR3 is TGTGCCACCAGCAGAGGTGAAGCCTACGAGCAGTACTTC.

This chain links TRBV15 with TRBJ1-4, with D possibly matching TRBD1 (5 bases). The CDR3 length is 16 residues. V was shortened by 0 bases and J by 7 bases, with 15 bases between the two germline ends. Germline assignment: CDR1 LNHNV and CDR2 YYDKDF (reference sequence). The DNA of the CDR3 is TGTGCCACCAGCAGAGAATTGGGGGTTAGGGGTGAAAAACTGTTTTTT. Protein product: CATSRELGVRGEKLFF.

The CDR3 loop is CASSLKGQLSGNTIYF. DNA of the CDR3: TGCGCCAGCAGCTTAAAAGGACAGCTTTCTGGAAACACCATATATTTT. The genes are TRBV5-1 and TRBJ1-3; possible D gene TRBD1, 6 bases. Germline V CDR1 and CDR2: SGHRS, YFSETQ. The CDR3 loop spans 16 amino acids. V was trimmed by 2 bases and J by 1 base, leaving 13 bases between them. Based on the CDR3 plus reference TRBV5-1 and TRBJ1-3, the full variable domain is KAGVTQTPRYLIKTRGQQVTLSCSPISGHRSVSWYQQTPGQGLQFLFEYFSETQRNKGNFPGRFSGRQFSNSRSEMNVSTLELGDSALYLCASSLKGQLSGNTIYFGEGSWLTVV.

The chain is built from TRBV15 and TRBJ2-1; no definite D call. Germline CDR1 is LNHNV and CDR2 is YYDKDF (reference sequence). The V end lost 5 bases, the J end lost 7 bases, and 9 bases lay between the germline ends. The CDR3 runs 12 residues. CDR3 region: CATSAGRNEQFF. CDR3 sequence (DNA): TGTGCCACCAGCGCTGGAAGGAATGAGCAGTTCTTC.